This T cell receptor beta chain was documented in a study of cytomegalovirus exposure and HLA in healthy donors (dated by TCRdb to 2016 to 2017). Notes on the research overall: According to an earlier analysis of several hundred of the donors, about 190 million T cells yielded 120 million or so unique TCR beta sequences and 276 Gb of sequence data. The study used immunosequencing to profile the T cell repertoires of approximately 640 subjects and linked those repertoires to cytomegalovirus serostatus. On average, roughly 250,000 unique TCR beta nucleotide sequences were sequenced per donor among 398 genotyped donors of the cohort, with roughly 20% of those sequences being non-productive. Both class I and class II loci were covered by HLA typing, at four-digit resolution. Along with the roughly 610-subject first cohort, a separate validation cohort of over a hundred different subjects was used. A later analysis re-analyzed previously published TCR beta repertoires from 666 donors and added high-resolution HLA genotyping to study TCR occurrence patterns. About 310 gigabases of sequencing data and roughly 90 million unique TCR sequences were included in an early release covering about 600 HLA-typed donors. Typing coverage varied by locus: about 629-630 donors for A, B, C, DRB1 and DQB1; about 520 for DQA1; around 570 for DPA1; about 450 for DPB1. In an earlier analysis of more than 550 of the donors, high-throughput TCR beta sequencing was used to judge whether each TCR beta V gene segment behaved as functional or pseudogenic. Because of strong linkage in the cohort, five DR-DQ haplotypes were treated as single units for association and clustering. A later genetic analysis used genome-wide SNP genotypes for about three fifths of the 666 donors, treating that subset as a discovery cohort. Donor age, sex, ethnicity and CMV serostatus were compiled together with the repertoire data. To predict cytomegalovirus infection status, the study combined high-throughput TCR immunosequencing, statistical association of individual TCRs with disease status, and machine learning. The aim of the study was to test whether cataloging public T cell receptors could identify signatures of past pathogen exposure. The later analysis used no new phenotypic data to find candidate immune exposures, relying instead on TCR beta sequences and their occurrence across donors. Every discovery cohort repertoire had been produced on one sequencing platform. Among the roughly 380 genotyped donors, approximately 82% belonged to the genetic ancestry cluster associated with self-reported Caucasian donors.

The library was prepared using the immunoSEQ multiplex PCR assay. For the multiplex PCR, a mixture combining 60 forward primers for TCR Vbeta segments and 13 reverse primers for TCR Jbeta segments was used. The CDR3 region of rearranged TCR beta genes was amplified from genomic DNA with a multiplex PCR assay. On the Illumina HiSeq System, the amplified TCR beta libraries were sequenced as 87-base-pair reads. The authors' analysis ran thus. A later analysis counted tens of millions of unique TCR beta chains across the 640 or so repertoires, and 9.5 million to 11 million of these chains were shared by at least two donors. A nearest-neighbor algorithm error-corrected the raw reads and collapsed the reads into unique sequences, merging closely related sequences to remove PCR and sequencing errors. V, D and J gene segments were assigned by aligning CDR3 sequences to IMGT reference sequences. For a sequence to be retained, at least a six-nucleotide match to both a V gene segment and a J gene segment was required. A rearrangement was called productive if the CDR3 had no stop codons and remained in frame with V and J, and every other rearrangement was called non-productive. Following IMGT convention, CDR3 was defined as the stretch from the second conserved V-encoded cysteine to the conserved J-encoded phenylalanine. The earlier analysis of around 640 of the donors excluded sequences that lacked an unambiguous match to a single V gene segment. An earlier analysis of almost 600 of the donors classified V segments as functional when productive rearrangements were above 56.7% and as segregating when the standard deviation between donors was above 5%. A statistical classification framework was developed to diagnose cytomegalovirus status using the catalog of TCR beta chain sequences. In a later analysis, TCR nucleotide sequences were compared against IMGT/GENE-DB human TR gene sequences so that V and J genes could be assigned. A later analysis assigned CDR3 sequences and most-parsimonious VDJ recombination scenarios with the TCRdist pipeline. In a later analysis, each TCR beta chain was defined by its CDR3 amino acid sequence together with its V-gene family, and reads lacking a unique V-gene family were excluded. As a way to deal with suspected cross-contamination and a sequencing artifact, a later analysis dropped 500 to 700 nucleotide sequences that were highly shared and had low generation probability. For each public chain, a later analysis derived a clonal expansion index from normalized ranks of inferred template counts within each repertoire. In a later analysis, generation probabilities were computed with a VDJ recombination model fitted to out-of-frame rearrangements, and the resulting probabilities were checked against IGoR. In a later analysis, hypergeometric tests were used to score TCR-TCR, TCR-HLA and TCR-CMV co-occurrence, with a repertoire-size bias correction applied to TCR pairs. In a later analysis, false discovery rates were estimated by permuting HLA or CMV assignments 20 times. In a later analysis, co-occurring TCRs were grouped using DBSCAN, and TCRdist sequence similarity was added for clustering within HLA-allele-positive subsets. Repertoires with fewer than 30,000 or more than 120,000 public chains, plus five repertoires with anomalous nucleotide sharing, were excluded from co-occurrence clustering. TCRdb stores this immuneACCESS table with in-frame sequences only. Part of the clones is absent; in the studies checked, under half of the shortfall reflects unresolved V genes, and no reason is known for the rest. V, J and clone size reflect that table, while D and trimming were determined from the DNA. The sample table on file contains 55,000 to 70,000 clones. Roughly 2.6% of the sample is taken by the ten largest.

About this clone itself: Its specific antigen is unknown.

V ends up 4 bases short and J 2 bases short, with an unmatched junction base count of 1. CDR3 length: 13 amino acids, cysteine to phenylalanine. Only the CDR3 portion is preserved as DNA: 39 bases, with reading frame beginning at the first base. Via the germline V gene, CDR1 is MGHRA and CDR2 YSYEKL. Overall study results and their limits: An association between a missense DCLRE1C variant and V-gene and J-gene trimming of TCR beta chains was found in a later genetic analysis and replicated in an independent cohort. Presence/absence analyses assumed roughly uniform sequencing depth across donors, an assumption that may not hold. Across donors, most TCR sequences were observed very rarely, whereas some public TCRs were present in many individuals. According to the authors, the approach could potentially be generalized to other disease states and immunological phenotypes. When HLA alleles, especially DR and DQ, strongly co-occurred, TCR associations were difficult to assign to individual alleles. For the cohort, immune exposure information was limited to CMV serostatus. A later analysis found that HLA-associated TCR beta chains were more clonally expanded and had lower generation probabilities than equally common non-associated chains. Some IMGT-functional V segments, including TRBV6-2 and TRBV6-3, could not be told apart with the 87-base-pair reads, so those segments were excluded. An earlier analysis of roughly 570 of the donors showed that most TCR beta V segments appeared in productive rearrangements either about 87% or about 30% of the time, which broadly matched IMGT annotations. The classifier was reported to diagnose cytomegalovirus status with high specificity and sensitivity in both the original cohort and the validation cohort. In a later analysis, the rate of TCR association differed among HLA loci, with DRB1 alleles having the most associated TCRs and HLA-C alleles having the fewest. HLA typing was unavailable for some donors at each locus, so association tests used only the typed subset. The earlier analysis of a few hundred of the donors excluded 15 to 20 rarely observed V segments, including chromosome 9 orphons, because counts were too low. Correlated functional status among segregating V segments might reflect linkage disequilibrium, but an unknown experimental factor could not be ruled out. A later analysis found that most CMV-associated TCR beta chains appeared HLA-restricted, with HLA associations seemingly driven largely by CMV exposure. A group of highly shared sequence variants was considered likely to be a technical artifact of the sequencing pipeline. A later analysis associated 15,000 to 20,000 TCR beta sequences with specific HLA alleles at a false discovery rate of 0.05. A later genetic analysis reported fewer N-insertions in productive TCRs among donors in an Asian-associated ancestry cluster than the roughly 690-donor mean. The study gave a list of 150 to 200 TCR beta chains associated with cytomegalovirus. This cohort had only TCR beta chains sequenced, and the lack of alpha or paired-chain data limited which features could be detected. A few of the identified cytomegalovirus-associated TCR beta chains were confirmed in vitro to be specific for cytomegalovirus antigens. In a later analysis, several top co-occurrence clusters were reported to appear linked to parvovirus B19, influenza, CMV and Epstein-Barr virus. A further reported finding was that TCR beta sequences accurately predicted the HLA-A and HLA-B alleles for most subjects in the first cohort.

The cohort consisted of approximately 670 healthy bone marrow donors. Cohort members were all nominally healthy when sampled, although unrecorded immune exposures were likely present. The donor tested CMV seropositive and was one of the 289 seropositive cohort members. A peripheral blood sample was collected from each donor, and TCR beta sequencing was performed on peripheral blood mononuclear cells. The Qiagen DNeasy Blood Extraction Kit was used to extract genomic DNA from the blood cell samples. Sequencing was performed on PBMCs. This clonotype originated in a female donor in good health and CMV-seropositive. The sequence links TRBV4-1 to TRBJ2-7; 8 junctional bases match TRBD1. The nucleotide sequence reads as follows: TGCGCCAGCAGCCCGGGACAGGCCTACGAGCAGTACTTC. This gives the protein CASSPGQAYEQYF.